This T cell receptor (beta chain) was observed in a study of T cells in Graves' hyperthyroidism and ophthalmopathy. The source material, RNA transcripts, was used to amplify TCR beta CDR3 regions. The primer set for the first-round RT-PCR of the TCR CDR3 was HTBI. TCRdb reprocessed the multiplex PCR reads via MiXCR and lists one record per CDR3 protein. The table lists hundreds of thousands of distinct CDR3 sequences, 15% to 20% of them singletons. This clonotype occurred many times. Trimming pared 3 bases from V and 2 bases from J, leaving 11 bases between. CDR3 size: 14 residues. CDR1 and CDR2 from the germline V gene are SEHNR and FQNEAQ (reference sequence). These patients, aged 18 to 65, had recently diagnosed hyperthyroidism lasting under 2 months. Every diagnosis used clinical symptoms, serum thyroxine and TRAb, thyroid ultrasound and orbital computed tomography. PBMCs were obtained from over 8.5 ml fresh peripheral blood.

This TCR was recovered from a woman under 30 with Graves' hyperthyroidism. The gene calls are TRBV7-9 and TRBJ2-7, with D perhaps matching TRBD2 (5 bases). Specimen: blood. In nucleotides, the CDR3 is TGTGCCAGCAGCTTCGAGGGTTTAACCTACGAGCAGTACTTC. Translation: CASSFEGLTYEQYF.